Each of the 20 T cell receptor beta chains below was sequenced from the same sample in a study of shared T cell receptors in the human thymus. Sequencing used immunoSEQ multiplex PCR; TCRdb keeps in-frame clones, though not all of them. The table has approximately 400,000 clones, approximately 95% seen once. The sequencing input was thymocytes. These receptors originate from a human donor.

The CDR3 here is CASRPSGSSTPRWTQYF. The CDR3 DNA reads as TGTGCCAGCAGACCTAGCGGGAGCTCCACCCCAAGGTGGACCCAGTACTTC. The chain uses TRBV11-2 and TRBJ2-5; 10 positions match TRBD2. Germline V gene lookup returns CDR1 SGHAT and CDR2 FQNNGV. After removal of 6 bases from V and 7 bases from J, the junction contained 17 bases not matched to a gene. The CDR3 spans 17 residues.

The chain carries TRBV27 and TRBJ2-7; D is possibly TRBD2 (7 bases). V was clipped by 6 bases and J by 6 bases, with 18 bases between them. The CDR3 loop spans 14 amino acids. The germline V gene has CDR1 MNHEY and CDR2 SMNVEV (reference sequence). The CDR3 region is CASRVAGAGVEQYF. The CDR3 DNA is TGTGCCAGCAGGGTTGCGGGGGCTGGGGTCGAGCAGTACTTC.

V usage is TRBV10-1 and J usage is TRBJ2-1; TRBD2 aligns across 10 bases. The CDR3 is made up of 15 amino acids. Germline V gene sequence: CDR1 WNHNN, CDR2 SYGVQD (reference sequence). V trimming: 2 bases; J trimming: 8 bases; junction bases outside the gene matches: 6. The CDR3 reads CASSEPGLAYHEQFF. CDR3 sequence (DNA): TGCGCCAGCAGTGAGCCGGGACTAGCGTACCATGAGCAGTTCTTC.

The rearrangement joins TRBV9 to TRBJ2-1; 14 nucleotides line up with TRBD2. The CDR3 length is 20 residues. Unmatched junction bases numbered 19, after V lost 3 bases and J lost 8 bases. From germline, CDR1 is SGDLS and CDR2 YYNGEE. DNA of the CDR3: TGTGCCAGCAGCGCGCTTCACCCGGGACTAGCGGGAGTAGAGGTCGATGAGCAGTTCTTC. Translated: CASSALHPGLAGVEVDEQFF.

The chain is built from TRBV5-4 and TRBJ2-7; 7 bases align to TRBD1. Germline CDR1 SGHNT, CDR2 YYREEE (reference sequence). This CDR3 region has 16 residues. Germline trimming cut 2 bases from V and 0 bases from J; bases unmatched to any gene: 8. The DNA of the CDR3 is TGTGCCAGCAGCTTCTCGCGTGGGACAGACTCCTACGAGCAGTACTTC. Residues: CASSFSRGTDSYEQYF.

The V gene is TRBV2, the J gene TRBJ2-3; a possible D gene is TRBD2 (7 bases). CDR1 SNHLY and CDR2 FYNNEI come from the germline V gene. The CDR3 is 16 amino acids. Trimming left V 3 bases short and J 3 bases short, with 16 bases between. The CDR3 nucleotides are TGTGCCAGCAGTGAGGGGGGGCCGCCGGGTACAGATACGCAGTATTTT. Translating gives CASSEGGPPGTDTQYF.

This clone was found once. This chain connects TRBV7-6 to TRBJ2-1; 12 nucleotides agree with TRBD1. The CDR3 extends over 18 amino acids. Trimming at V came to 0 bases and at J to 3 bases, leaving 6 bases not matched to a gene. From germline, CDR1 is SGHVS and CDR2 FNYEAQ. The CDR3: CASSLAGQGAGVYNEQFF. The CDR3 region has the DNA TGTGCCAGCAGCTTAGCGGGACAGGGGGCAGGAGTCTACAATGAGCAGTTCTTC.

The gene calls are TRBV7-9 and TRBJ2-1; a weak D match, TRBD2 (7 bases). Germline CDR1 is SEHNR and CDR2 is FQNEAQ (reference sequence). This CDR3 is 18 amino acids long. Trimming shortened V by 0 bases and J by 4 bases, and 19 bases separated the two germline ends. DNA for the CDR3: TGTGCCAGCAGCTTAGCGAAGGGAGGGACAAGGACTTACAATGAGCAGTTCTTC. Translating it yields CASSLAKGGTRTYNEQFF.

The chain carries TRBV15 and TRBJ1-5; D possibly corresponds to TRBD1 (5 bases). Germline CDR1 is LNHNV and CDR2 is YYDKDF (reference sequence). The V gene lost 0 bases and the J gene lost 5 bases, with 26 bases spanning the gap. The CDR3 contains 20 residues. Here the CDR3 DNA reads TGTGCCACCAGCAGAGATCTGGTCCGGGGCCAGCCCCGGGGGTATCAGCCCCAGCATTTT. Encoded protein: CATSRDLVRGQPRGYQPQHF.

This rearrangement joins TRBV28 to TRBJ2-1; tentative D call: TRBD1 (6 bases). The CDR3 is 14 residues long. With 5 bases removed from V and 7 bases from J, the gap between germline ends came to 15 bases. Per germline, CDR1 MDHEN and CDR2 SYDVKM. The CDR3 DNA follows: TGTGCCAGCAGTCCGATGGGACACTGGAATGAGCAGTTCTTC. Translating it yields CASSPMGHWNEQFF. Full variable domain (remainder filled in from reference TRBV28 and TRBJ2-1): DVKVTQSSRYLVKRTGEKVFLECVQDMDHENMFWYRQDPGLGLRLIYFSYDVKMKEKGDIPEGYSVSREKKERFSLILESASTNQTSMYLCASSPMGHWNEQFFGPGTRLTVL.

The chain combines TRBV9 with TRBJ1-2; D ambiguous. The ends were cut back, 1 base at V and 4 bases at J, with 11 bases in the middle. The CDR3 runs to 14 residues. Looked up from germline, CDR1 is SGDLS and CDR2 is YYNGEE. The CDR3 nucleotides are TGTGCCAGCAGCGTATTAGGGTCTCCCTATGGCTACACCTTC. It is translated as CASSVLGSPYGYTF.

The V gene is TRBV19, the J gene TRBJ1-1; no definite D call. The V end lost 5 bases, the J end lost 1 base, and 17 bases lay between the germline ends. CDR3 length equals 16 residues. Germline V gene data show CDR1 as LNHDA and CDR2 as SQIVND (reference sequence). The CDR3 sequence is CASSPRPRGQNTEAFF. The CDR3 region has the DNA TGTGCCAGTAGTCCACGGCCCCGCGGGCAGAACACTGAAGCTTTCTTT.

V gene TRBV14 combines with J gene TRBJ2-1; D is unclear. This CDR3 has 12 residues. The germline gives CDR1 SGHDN, CDR2 FVKESK. V was shortened by 1 base and J by 12 bases, with 10 bases between the two germline ends. CDR3: CASSQVETGQFF. The CDR3, as DNA: TGTGCCAGCAGCCAAGTAGAGACGGGGCAGTTCTTC.

This rearrangement joins TRBV11-2 to TRBJ2-7, with a weak D call TRBD2 (6 bases). The V gene lost 5 bases and the J gene lost 0 bases, with 14 bases spanning the gap. The germline gives CDR1 SGHAT, CDR2 FQNNGV. This CDR3 contains 15 residues. The CDR3 protein is CASSPPGTRSYEQYF. The CDR3 DNA is TGTGCCAGCAGCCCTCCCGGGACTCGCTCCTACGAGCAGTACTTC. Looking up the rest from reference TRBV11-2 and TRBJ2-7 gives the full variable domain: EAGVAQSPRYKIIEKRQSVAFWCNPISGHATLYWYQQILGQGPKLLIQFQNNGVVDDSQLPKDRFSAERLKGVDSTLKIQPAKLEDSAVYLCASSPPGTRSYEQYFGPGTRLTVT.

The chain recombines TRBV27 with TRBJ2-5, with 11 nucleotides matching TRBD2. The CDR3 contains 20 residues. CDR1 is MNHEY, CDR2 SMNVEV, per germline (reference sequence). The J segment lost 4 bases and the V segment lost 5 bases, leaving 21 bases of the junction unmatched. The DNA of the CDR3 is TGTGCCAGCAGTCACGACCGACCGGGACTAGCGGATATTCTGGGAGAGACCCAGTACTTC. Its translation: CASSHDRPGLADILGETQYF.

V and J are TRBV6-1 and TRBJ2-7; TRBD2 matches 9 bases. J gave up 2 bases and V 8 bases, and 1 base lay outside the gene matches. Looked up from germline, CDR1 is MNHNS and CDR2 is SASEGT. The CDR3 is 12 amino acids. The CDR3 spells CASRGGAYEQYF. DNA of the CDR3: TGTGCCAGCCGCGGGGGGGCCTACGAGCAGTACTTC.

V is TRBV7-8 and J is TRBJ1-3, with 11 nucleotides matching TRBD1. CDR3 length: 19 amino acids. CDR1 SGHVS and CDR2 FQNEAQ come from the germline V gene. V trimming: 4 bases; J trimming: 4 bases; junction bases outside the gene matches: 15. The CDR3 loop is CASSSKDRGRIGPGNTIYF. Here the CDR3 DNA reads TGTGCCAGCAGCTCCAAGGACAGGGGGCGCATCGGTCCCGGAAACACCATATATTTT.

The chain joins TRBV6-4 to TRBJ2-7; TRBD2 aligns across 8 bases. This CDR3 spans 14 amino acids. V was clipped by 2 bases and J by 0 bases; unmatched bases: 0. Germline values: CDR1 MRHNA, CDR2 SNTAGT. The CDR3 spells CASSDSGGSYEQYF. CDR3 bases: TGTGCCAGCAGTGACAGCGGGGGCTCCTACGAGCAGTACTTC.

CDR3 protein: CASSYCGGTETQYF. In nucleotides, the CDR3 is TGTGCCAGCAGTTACTGCGGGGGGACGGAGACCCAGTACTTC. This chain uses TRBV6-5 with TRBJ2-5; 8 nucleotides match TRBD2. The length of the CDR3 is 14 residues. The germline V gene encodes CDR1 MNHEY and CDR2 SVGAGI. V lost 1 base, J lost 5 bases, and 3 bases stayed unmatched.

The V gene is TRBV6-1, the J gene TRBJ1-2; the D gene is possibly TRBD1 (5 bases). V was pared by 7 bases and J by 8 bases, with 17 bases between. This CDR3 is built from 13 residues. Germline V gene sequence: CDR1 MNHNS, CDR2 SASEGT. The CDR3 is CASNGNWGAGYTF. The CDR3 nucleotides read TGTGCCAGCAACGGAAATTGGGGCGCGGGCTACACCTTC.